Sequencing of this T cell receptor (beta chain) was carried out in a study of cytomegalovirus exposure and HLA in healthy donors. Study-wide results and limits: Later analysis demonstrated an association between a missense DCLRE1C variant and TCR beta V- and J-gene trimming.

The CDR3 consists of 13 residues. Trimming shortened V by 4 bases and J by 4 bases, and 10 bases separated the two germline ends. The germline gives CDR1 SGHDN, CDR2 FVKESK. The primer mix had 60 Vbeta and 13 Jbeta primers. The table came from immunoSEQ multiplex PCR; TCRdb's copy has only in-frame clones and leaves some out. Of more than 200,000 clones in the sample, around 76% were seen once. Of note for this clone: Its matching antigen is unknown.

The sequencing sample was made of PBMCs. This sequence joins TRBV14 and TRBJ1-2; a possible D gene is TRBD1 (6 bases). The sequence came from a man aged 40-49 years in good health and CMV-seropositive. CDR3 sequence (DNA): TGTGCCAGCAGCCCGACAGGAGCCTATGGCTACACCTTC. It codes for CASSPTGAYGYTF.